This passage covers 16 T cell receptor beta chains from one sample sequenced in a study of T cell responses to AZD1222 COVID-19 vaccine. Using immunoSEQ multiplex PCR, the repertoire was profiled, and TCRdb retains in-frame clones only, with some absent. This sample yields about 84,000 clones, of which 70% to 90% are seen a single time; over 10% belongs to the top ten. The sequencing used peripheral blood, collected 28 days after the second AZD1222 dose. The origin of the receptors is an adult who received the AZD1222 COVID-19 vaccine.

This chain connects TRBV6-5 to TRBJ2-2; tentative D call: TRBD2 (5 bases). The CDR3 consists of 14 residues. CDR1 is MNHEY, CDR2 SVGAGI, per germline. Trimming shortened V by 6 bases and J by 2 bases, and 10 bases separated the two germline ends. As DNA, the CDR3 is TGTGCCAGCAGACGGGAACCCAACACCGGGGAGCTGTTTTTT. It is translated as CASRREPNTGELFF.

The J gene is TRBJ1-2, the V gene TRBV7-9; perhaps TRBD1 as D (5 bases). Germline CDR1 reads SEHNR; CDR2 reads FQNEAQ (reference sequence). The V gene lost 1 base and the J gene lost 7 bases, with 10 bases spanning the gap. This CDR3 has 13 residues. The CDR3 sequence: CASSLGQYGGYTF. The CDR3 DNA reads as TGTGCCAGCAGCTTAGGACAGTATGGTGGCTACACCTTC. The whole variable domain, remainder taken from reference TRBV7-9 and TRBJ1-2, is DTGVSQNPRHKITKRGQNVTFRCDPISEHNRLYWYRQTLGQGPEFLTYFQNEAQLEKSRLLSDRFSAERPKGSFSTLEIQRTEQGDSAMYLCASSLGQYGGYTFGSGTRLTVV.

The chain has TRBV7-8 and TRBJ2-3; D unresolved. The germline V and J ends were trimmed by 1 base and 0 bases, with 8 bases remaining between them. The CDR3 has 15 residues. Germline lookup yields CDR1 SGHVS and CDR2 FQNEAQ. The CDR3 DNA is TGTGCCAGCAGCTTAGTCCCCCGGAGCACAGATACGCAGTATTTT. Translation gives CASSLVPRSTDTQYF.

V usage is TRBV12-3 or TRBV12-4 and J usage is TRBJ2-3; TRBD2 is a possible D gene (6 bases). The CDR3 runs 12 residues. The CDR3 DNA reads TGTGCTTCGCGGGAAGGGGCAGATACGCAGTATTTT. Translation gives CASREGADTQYF.

This clone was counted a single time. The chain links TRBV5-8 to TRBJ2-2; D is possibly TRBD1 or TRBD2 (6 bases each). The V gene's germline CDR1 is SGHTS and CDR2 YDEGEE. The CDR3 is 16 amino acids. Trimming removed 4 bases at V and 2 bases at J, with 15 bases between. The DNA of the CDR3 is TGTGCCAGCAGCCCCGCCCTGGGGGGCAACACCGGGGAGCTGTTTTTT. This translates into CASSPALGGNTGELFF.

This rearrangement joins TRBV7-8 to TRBJ1-1; D gene unclear. The CDR3 is 14 amino acids. Per the germline V gene, CDR1 is SGHVS and CDR2 is FQNEAQ. V gave up 1 base and J gave up 0 bases, with 6 bases separating them. The CDR3 coding sequence is TGTGCCAGCAGCTTAGAACATATGAACACTGAAGCTTTCTTT. This gives the protein CASSLEHMNTEAFF. Full variable domain (outside the CDR3, taken from reference TRBV7-8 and TRBJ1-1): GAGVSQSPRYKVAKRGQDVALRCDPISGHVSLFWYQQALGQGPEFLTYFQNEAQLDKSGLPSDRFFAERPEGSVSTLKIQRTQQEDSAVYLCASSLEHMNTEAFFGQGTRLTVV.

The chain employs TRBV3-1 (or the pseudogene TRBV3-2) and TRBJ2-1; 11 nucleotides align to TRBD2. The V gene end was trimmed by 3 bases and the J gene end by 5 bases; junction bases not matched to a gene: 9. Germline V lookup: CDR1 LGHDT, CDR2 YNNKEL (reference sequence). CDR3 size: 17 residues. CDR3: CASSQPKLAGGNNEQFF. In DNA, the CDR3 is TGTGCCAGCAGCCAGCCCAAGCTAGCGGGGGGAAACAATGAGCAGTTCTTC.

The chain has TRBV7-2 and TRBJ2-3; TRBD2 matches 8 bases. This CDR3 has 14 residues. V was clipped by 7 bases and J by 9 bases; unmatched bases: 12. In germline, CDR1 is SGHTA, CDR2 FQGNSA. The CDR3 nucleotides read TGTGCCAGCAAGAATCCCCCAGCGGGAGACACGCAGTATTTT. Translating it yields CASKNPPAGDTQYF.

The rearrangement joins TRBV28 to TRBJ1-1; tentatively, D is TRBD1 (6 bases). The CDR3 totals 13 residues. V was shortened by 4 bases and J by 6 bases, with 12 bases between the two germline ends. The germline V gene encodes CDR1 MDHEN and CDR2 SYDVKM. The CDR3 DNA reads as TGTGCCAGCAGTTATGGGGGCGCGCCTGAAGCTTTCTTT. Its protein product is CASSYGGAPEAFF. The full variable domain, completed using reference TRBV28 and TRBJ1-1, is DVKVTQSSRYLVKRTGEKVFLECVQDMDHENMFWYRQDPGLGLRLIYFSYDVKMKEKGDIPEGYSVSREKKERFSLILESASTNQTSMYLCASSYGGAPEAFFGQGTRLTVV.

The V call is TRBV6-5, the J call TRBJ2-1, with a weak D call TRBD2 (6 bases). This CDR3 is 15 amino acids long. The germline CDR1 and CDR2 sequences are MNHEY and SVGAGI. The V end was cut by 2 bases, the J end by 1 base, with 9 bases between. CDR3 sequence (DNA): TGTGCCAGCAGTTACGGGGGGTTATCCTACAATGAGCAGTTCTTC. Translation gives CASSYGGLSYNEQFF.

This rearrangement joins TRBV4-1 to TRBJ2-3, with 11 bases that match TRBD2. The CDR3 runs 17 residues. Germline V CDR1 and CDR2: MGHRA, YSYEKL. Trimming at V came to 4 bases and at J to 3 bases, leaving 9 bases not matched to a gene. CDR3 sequence (DNA): TGCGCCAGCAGCCTATTAGCGGGAGGGCCCCAGACAGATACGCAGTATTTT. This translates into CASSLLAGGPQTDTQYF.

The V and J genes are TRBV12-3 or TRBV12-4 and TRBJ1-2; the D is unclear. V shed 3 bases and J shed 1 base, with 3 bases lying between them. This CDR3 contains 12 residues. CDR3 nucleotides: TGTGCCAGCAGTTTTGATAACTATGGCTACACCTTC. It specifies CASSFDNYGYTF.

The rearrangement joins TRBV3-1 (or the pseudogene TRBV3-2) to TRBJ1-5; 8 positions agree with TRBD1. The germline gives CDR1 LGHDT, CDR2 YNNKEL (reference sequence). V lost 1 base to trimming and J lost 6 bases; unmatched junction nucleotides: 5. The CDR3 is made up of 15 amino acids. The CDR3 DNA reads TGTGCCAGCAGCCAAGGGGCAGGGGGCTCTCAGCCCCAGCATTTT. Encoded protein: CASSQGAGGSQPQHF.

The DNA of the CDR3 is TGTGCCAGCAGAGGGCAAAGCTTATATGGCTACACCTTC. Translated, it gives CASRGQSLYGYTF. The genes are TRBV2 and TRBJ1-2; D remains ambiguous. V was shortened by 6 bases and J by 5 bases, with 13 bases between the two germline ends. In germline, CDR1 is SNHLY, CDR2 FYNNEI. The CDR3 loop spans 13 amino acids.

V is TRBV12-5 and J is TRBJ2-4, with TRBD1 identical over 12 bases. CDR3 length equals 14 residues. V lost 9 bases, J lost 7 bases, and 7 bases stayed unmatched. Germline loops: CDR1 LGHNT, CDR2 FRNRAP. CDR3 loop: CASSPGTGGNIQYF. The CDR3 bases are TGTGCTAGCTCCCCCGGGACAGGGGGCAACATTCAGTACTTC.

The chain employs TRBV7-9 and TRBJ2-5; D not resolved. V was trimmed by 1 base and J by 5 bases, leaving 14 bases between them. This CDR3 contains 15 residues. Germline loops: CDR1 SEHNR, CDR2 FQNEAQ (reference sequence). DNA for the CDR3: TGTGCCAGCAGCTTAGGTCCTGCATACGGGGAGACCCAGTACTTC. This codes for CASSLGPAYGETQYF.